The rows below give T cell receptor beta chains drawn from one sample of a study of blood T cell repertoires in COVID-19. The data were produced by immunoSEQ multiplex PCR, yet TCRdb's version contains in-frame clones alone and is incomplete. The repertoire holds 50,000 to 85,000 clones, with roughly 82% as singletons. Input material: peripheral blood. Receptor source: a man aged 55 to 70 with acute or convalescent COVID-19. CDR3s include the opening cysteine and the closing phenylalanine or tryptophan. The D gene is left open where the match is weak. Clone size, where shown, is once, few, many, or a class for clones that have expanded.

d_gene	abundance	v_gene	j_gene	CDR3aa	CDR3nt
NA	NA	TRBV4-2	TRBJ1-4	CASRTLDSEKLFF	TGTGCCAGCAGAACACTGGACAGCGAAAAACTGTTTTTT
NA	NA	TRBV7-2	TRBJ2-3	CASSSIGGPYTRTDTQYF	TGTGCCAGCAGCTCCATCGGGGGGCCCTACACACGCACAGATACGCAGTATTTT
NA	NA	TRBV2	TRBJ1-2	CASSEEGRAPTGYTF	TGTGCCAGCAGTGAAGAGGGCAGGGCTCCTACTGGCTACACCTTC
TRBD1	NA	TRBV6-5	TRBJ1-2	CASTTDRGAYGYTF	TGTGCCAGCACCACTGACAGGGGCGCCTATGGCTACACCTTC
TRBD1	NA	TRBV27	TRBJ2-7	CASSLLGQPYEQYF	TGTGCCAGCAGTCTGCTGGGACAGCCCTACGAGCAGTACTTC
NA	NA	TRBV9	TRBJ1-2	CASSVGRGNYGYTF	TGTGCCAGCAGCGTAGGTAGGGGAAACTATGGCTACACCTTC
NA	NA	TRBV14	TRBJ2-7	CASSGTSSIDYEQYF	TGTGCCAGCAGTGGGACATCCTCGATTGACTACGAGCAGTACTTC
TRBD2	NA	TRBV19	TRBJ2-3	CASSGTSLDTQYF	TGTGCCAGTAGTGGGACTAGCCTAGATACGCAGTATTTT
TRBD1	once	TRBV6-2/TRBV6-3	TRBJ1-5	CASSYVAGGRQPQHF	TGTGCCAGCAGTTACGTGGCAGGGGGCCGTCAGCCCCAGCATTTT
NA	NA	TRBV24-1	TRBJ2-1	CATSDLLGGAGDEQFF	TGTGCCACCAGTGACCTATTAGGAGGGGCAGGAGATGAGCAGTTCTTC
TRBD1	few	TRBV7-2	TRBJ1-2	CASTVPEGGLGYTF	TGTGCCAGCACCGTACCAGAAGGGGGCCTTGGCTACACCTTC
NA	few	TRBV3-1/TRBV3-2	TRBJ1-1	CASSQRTANTEAFF	TGTGCCAGCAGCCAACGCACAGCCAACACTGAAGCTTTCTTT
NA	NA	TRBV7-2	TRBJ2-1	CASSPSGPAGNEQFF	TGTGCCAGCAGCCCGTCGGGGCCGGCGGGGAATGAGCAGTTCTTC
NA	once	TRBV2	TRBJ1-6	CASSVAGNKGSPLHF	TGTGCCAGCAGTGTGGCCGGGAATAAAGGTTCACCCCTCCACTTT
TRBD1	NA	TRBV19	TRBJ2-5	CASSTYGQAPRDF	TGTGCCAGTAGTACATACGGACAGGCCCCTCGAGACTTC
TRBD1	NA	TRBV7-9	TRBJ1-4	CASSATGDGEKLFF	TGTGCCAGCAGCGCGACAGGGGATGGTGAAAAACTGTTTTTT
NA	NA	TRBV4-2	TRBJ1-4	CASSPRQPNEKLFF	TGTGCCAGCAGCCCGAGACAGCCCAATGAAAAACTGTTTTTT
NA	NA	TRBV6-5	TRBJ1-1	CASRRTSGANTEAFF	TGTGCCAGCAGGCGAACGTCAGGGGCTAACACTGAAGCTTTCTTT
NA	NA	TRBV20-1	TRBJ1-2	CSASLPPGQGAANYGYTF	TGCAGTGCTAGTCTGCCCCCGGGACAAGGAGCTGCTAACTATGGCTACACCTTC
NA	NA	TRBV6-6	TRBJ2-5	CATRDSIGETQYF	TGTGCGACAAGGGACTCCATCGGGGAGACCCAGTACTTC
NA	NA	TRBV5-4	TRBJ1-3	CASSLADSLSGNTIYF	TGTGCCAGCAGCTTGGCGGACAGCCTCTCTGGAAACACCATATATTTT
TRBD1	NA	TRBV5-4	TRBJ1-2	CASSPRDRDTVSYTF	TGTGCCAGCAGCCCAAGAGACAGGGACACTGTCAGCTACACCTTC
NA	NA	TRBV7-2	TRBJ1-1	CASILQGLYTEAFF	TGTGCCAGCATCCTCCAGGGGTTGTACACTGAAGCTTTCTTT
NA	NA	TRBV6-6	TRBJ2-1	CASSYLESSSYNEQFF	TGTGCCAGCAGTTACCTCGAGTCTAGCTCCTACAATGAGCAGTTCTTC
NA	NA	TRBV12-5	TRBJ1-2	CASGLVPDSRGYTF	TGTGCTAGTGGTTTGGTACCGGACAGCCGTGGCTACACCTTC
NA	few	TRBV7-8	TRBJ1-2	CASSLGVDGDYGYTF	TGTGCCAGCAGCTTAGGGGTAGACGGGGACTATGGCTACACCTTC
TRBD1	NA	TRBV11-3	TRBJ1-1	CASSLASTGWTEAFF	TGTGCCAGCAGCTTAGCCTCGACAGGGTGGACTGAAGCTTTCTTT
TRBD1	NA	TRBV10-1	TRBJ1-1	CASSETGQRPNTEAFF	TGCGCCAGCAGTGAGACGGGACAGCGGCCGAACACTGAAGCTTTCTTT
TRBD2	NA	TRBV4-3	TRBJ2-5	CASSQDPGLAGQETQYF	TGCGCCAGCAGCCAAGATCCGGGACTAGCGGGACAAGAGACCCAGTACTTC
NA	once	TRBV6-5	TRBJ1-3	CASTTGSGFTIYF	TGTGCCAGCACCACAGGGAGCGGATTCACCATATATTTT
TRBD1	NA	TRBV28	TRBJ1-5	CASSLLGQGGQPQHF	TGTGCCAGCAGTTTATTAGGACAGGGCGGACAGCCCCAGCATTTT
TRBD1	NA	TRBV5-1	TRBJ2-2	CASSSTGSGGELFF	TGCGCCAGCAGCTCGACAGGGTCCGGCGGGGAGCTGTTTTTT
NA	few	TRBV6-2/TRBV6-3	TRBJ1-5	CASSLTSNTGSGSQPQHF	TGTGCCAGCAGCCTAACATCTAACACAGGGAGCGGGAGTCAGCCCCAGCATTTT
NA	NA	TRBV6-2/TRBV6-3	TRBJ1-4	CASSSEDRGEKLFF	TGTGCCAGCAGTTCCGAAGACAGAGGTGAAAAACTGTTTTTT
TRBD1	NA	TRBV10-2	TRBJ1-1	CASSEGTGGTEAFF	TGCGCCAGCAGTGAGGGGACAGGGGGCACTGAAGCTTTCTTT
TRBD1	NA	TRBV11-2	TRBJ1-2	CASSAFRQSQGDGYTF	TGTGCCAGCAGCGCCTTTCGGCAGTCCCAGGGGGATGGCTACACCTTC
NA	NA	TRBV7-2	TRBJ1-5	CASSPWTDQPQHF	TGTGCCAGCAGCCCCTGGACAGATCAGCCCCAGCATTTT
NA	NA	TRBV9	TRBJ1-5	CASSPAGGTNQPQHF	TGTGCCAGCAGCCCCGCCGGGGGGACCAATCAGCCCCAGCATTTT
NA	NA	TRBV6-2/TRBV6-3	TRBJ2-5	CASSYILQGGTQYF	TGTGCCAGCAGTTACATTCTCCAGGGGGGGACCCAGTACTTC
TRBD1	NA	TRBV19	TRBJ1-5	CASRDRAYSNQPQHF	TGTGCCAGTAGAGACAGGGCATATAGCAATCAGCCCCAGCATTTT
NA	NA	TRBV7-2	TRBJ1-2	CASSLRTDRYGYTF	TGTGCCAGCAGCTTAAGGACAGACAGATATGGCTACACCTTC
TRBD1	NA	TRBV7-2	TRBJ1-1	CASSTWTGENTEAFF	TGTGCCAGCAGCACATGGACAGGGGAGAACACTGAAGCTTTCTTT
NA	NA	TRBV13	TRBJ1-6	CASSLAVGVSSPLHF	TGTGCCAGCAGCTTAGCGGTCGGAGTTAGCTCACCCCTCCACTTT
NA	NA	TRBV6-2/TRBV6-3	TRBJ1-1	CASSLRSGGNTEAFF	TGTGCCAGCAGTTTGAGATCAGGAGGGAACACTGAAGCTTTCTTT
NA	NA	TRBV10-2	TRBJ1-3	CASSEGGLNTIYF	TGCGCCAGCAGTGAGGGAGGGCTGAACACCATATATTTT
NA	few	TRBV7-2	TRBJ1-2	CASSLAGQGGYTF	TGTGCCAGCAGCTTAGCTGGGCAAGGCGGCTACACCTTC
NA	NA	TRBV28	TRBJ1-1	CASRAARRLNTEAFF	TGTGCCAGCAGGGCGGCACGTAGACTGAACACTGAAGCTTTCTTT
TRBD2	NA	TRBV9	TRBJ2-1	CASSVGASGGAGEQFF	TGTGCCAGCAGCGTAGGCGCTAGCGGGGGGGCGGGTGAGCAGTTCTTC
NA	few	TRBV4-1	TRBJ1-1	CASSQSLGSMNTEAFF	TGCGCCAGCAGCCAATCCCTGGGCAGTATGAACACTGAAGCTTTCTTT
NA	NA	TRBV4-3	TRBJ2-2	CASSPFYTGELFF	TGCGCCAGCAGCCCCTTTTACACCGGGGAGCTGTTTTTT
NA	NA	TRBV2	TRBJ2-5	CASLPDRQRETQYF	TGTGCCAGTCTCCCCGACAGACAGAGGGAGACCCAGTACTTC
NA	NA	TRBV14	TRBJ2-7	CASKQTGTYEQYF	TGTGCCAGCAAACAAACAGGAACCTACGAGCAGTACTTC
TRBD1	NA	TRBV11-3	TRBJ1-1	CASSAYRGGTEAFF	TGTGCCAGCAGCGCCTACAGGGGCGGAACTGAAGCTTTCTTT
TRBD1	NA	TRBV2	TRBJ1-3	CASTDRGRGNTIYF	TGTGCCAGCACTGACAGGGGGAGGGGAAACACCATATATTTT
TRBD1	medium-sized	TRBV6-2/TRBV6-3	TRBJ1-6	CASSYEGANSPLHF	TGTGCCAGCAGTTACGAGGGGGCCAATTCACCCCTCCACTTT